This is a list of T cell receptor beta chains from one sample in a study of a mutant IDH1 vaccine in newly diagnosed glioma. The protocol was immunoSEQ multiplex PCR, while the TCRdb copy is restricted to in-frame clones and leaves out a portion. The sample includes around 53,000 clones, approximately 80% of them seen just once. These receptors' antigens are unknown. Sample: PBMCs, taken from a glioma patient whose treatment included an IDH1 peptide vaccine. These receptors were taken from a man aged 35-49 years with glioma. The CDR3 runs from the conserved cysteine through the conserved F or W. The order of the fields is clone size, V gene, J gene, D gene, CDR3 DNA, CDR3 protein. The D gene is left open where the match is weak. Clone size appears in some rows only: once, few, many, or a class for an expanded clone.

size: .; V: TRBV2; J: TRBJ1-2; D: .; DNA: TGTGCCAGCAGTGAAGACGAGGGGGGCTACACCTTC; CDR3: CASSEDEGGYTF
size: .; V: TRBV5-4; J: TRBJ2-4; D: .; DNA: TGTGCCAGCAGCTTGGAAGGGACATTAAACATTCAGTACTTC; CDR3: CASSLEGTLNIQYF
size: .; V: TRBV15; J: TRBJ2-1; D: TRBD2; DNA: TGTGCCACCAGCAGAGAGGGAGGGCTAGGTAACAATGAGCAGTTCTTC; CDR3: CATSREGGLGNNEQFF
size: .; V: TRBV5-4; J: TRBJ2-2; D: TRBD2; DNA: TGTGCCAGCAGCCGAAATAGCGGGGGGACGAACACCGGGGAGCTGTTTTTT; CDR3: CASSRNSGGTNTGELFF
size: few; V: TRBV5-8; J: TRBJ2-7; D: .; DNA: TGTGCCAGCAGCTTGGAAGGGGGGGCCTACGAGCAGTACTTC; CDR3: CASSLEGGAYEQYF
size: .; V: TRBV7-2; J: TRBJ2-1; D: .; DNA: TGTGCCAGCAGCTTAGGTCCGGGACCTCAGAATGAGCAGTTCTTC; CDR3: CASSLGPGPQNEQFF
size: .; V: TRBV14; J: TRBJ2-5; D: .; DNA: TGTGCCAGCAGCCAAAGGGCGAGGGAACAAGAGACCCAGTACTTC; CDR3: CASSQRAREQETQYF
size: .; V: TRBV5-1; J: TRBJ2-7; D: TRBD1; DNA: TGCGCCAGCAGCCCCAAAAACGGGACAGGGGTCTCCGAGCAGTACTTC; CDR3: CASSPKNGTGVSEQYF
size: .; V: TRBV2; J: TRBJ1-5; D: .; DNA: TGTGCCAGCGGAAGCAATCAGCCCCAGCATTTT; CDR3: CASGSNQPQHF
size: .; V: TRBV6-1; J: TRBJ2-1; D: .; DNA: TGTGCCAGCAGGACCGCTGGCGTCCATGAGCAGTTCTTC; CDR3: CASRTAGVHEQFF
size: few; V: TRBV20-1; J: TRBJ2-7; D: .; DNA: TGCAGTGCTAGAGGGGAGTACGAGCAGTACTTC; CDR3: CSARGEYEQYF
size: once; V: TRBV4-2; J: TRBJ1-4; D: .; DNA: TGTGCCAGCAGCCAAGATTTGCTCACTTCCAATGAAAAACTGTTTTTT; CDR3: CASSQDLLTSNEKLFF
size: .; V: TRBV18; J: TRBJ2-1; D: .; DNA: TGTGCCAGCTCACTCATGGAACTTCAGAGCTCCTACAATGAGCAGTTCTTC; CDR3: CASSLMELQSSYNEQFF
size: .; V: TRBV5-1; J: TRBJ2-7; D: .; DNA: TGCGCCAGCAGCTCCCGGGACAATCGGTACGAGCAGTACTTC; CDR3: CASSSRDNRYEQYF
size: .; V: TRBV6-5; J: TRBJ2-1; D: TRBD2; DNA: TGTGCCAGCAGCCACGGGACTAGCGGCAACAATGAGCAGTTCTTC; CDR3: CASSHGTSGNNEQFF
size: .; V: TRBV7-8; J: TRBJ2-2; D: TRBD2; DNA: TGTGCCAGCAGCGGCCGACTAGCGGGGGGTTACGGGGAGCTGTTTTTT; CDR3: CASSGRLAGGYGELFF
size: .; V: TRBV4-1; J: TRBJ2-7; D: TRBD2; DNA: TGCGCCAGCAGCCAAGAAGGCGGGGGAAATGACGAGCAGTACTTC; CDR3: CASSQEGGGNDEQYF
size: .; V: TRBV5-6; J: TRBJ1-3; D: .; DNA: TGTGCCAGCAGCCTACTGATGGACTCGGCTGGAAACACCATATATTTT; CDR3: CASSLLMDSAGNTIYF
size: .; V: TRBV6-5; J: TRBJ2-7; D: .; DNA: TGTGCCAGCAGTTACTCGATCAACAGGCGAACCTACGAGCAGTACTTC; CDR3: CASSYSINRRTYEQYF
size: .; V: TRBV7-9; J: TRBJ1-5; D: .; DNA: TGTGCCAGCAGCTTGGGGGGGCCCCATCAGCCCCAGCATTTT; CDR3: CASSLGGPHQPQHF
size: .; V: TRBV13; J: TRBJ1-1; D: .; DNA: TGTGCCAGCAGCTACTCACACCGGGGAGCTTTCTTT; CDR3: CASSYSHRGAFF
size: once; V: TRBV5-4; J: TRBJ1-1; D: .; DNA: TGTGCCAGCAGCCGGGTGTGGGAAGGTGGCACTGAAGCTTTCTTT; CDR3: CASSRVWEGGTEAFF
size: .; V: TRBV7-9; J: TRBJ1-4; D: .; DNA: TGTGCCAGCAGCTTTTGGCAGGGTAATGAAAAACTGTTTTTT; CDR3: CASSFWQGNEKLFF
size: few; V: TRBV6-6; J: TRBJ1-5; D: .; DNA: TGTGCCAGCAAATTGGGGGCCACTAGCAATCAGCCCCAGCATTTT; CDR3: CASKLGATSNQPQHF
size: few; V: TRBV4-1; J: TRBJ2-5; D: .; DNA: TGCGCCAGCAGCCAAGGCCGAGGAGCGGGTCAAGAGACCCAGTACTTC; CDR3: CASSQGRGAGQETQYF
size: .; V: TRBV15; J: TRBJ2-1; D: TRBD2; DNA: TGTGCCACCAGCAGAGGGCGGGGGGGCAATGAGCAGTTCTTC; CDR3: CATSRGRGGNEQFF
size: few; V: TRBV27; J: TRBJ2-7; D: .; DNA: TGTGCCAGCAGCCGTCTAGCTTTCCCTTACGAGCAGTACTTC; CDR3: CASSRLAFPYEQYF
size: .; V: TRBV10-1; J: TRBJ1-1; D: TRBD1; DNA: TGCGCCACCTCGGACAGGACCCGCGGCACTGAAGCTTTCTTT; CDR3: CATSDRTRGTEAFF
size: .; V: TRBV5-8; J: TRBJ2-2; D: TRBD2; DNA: TGTGCCAGCAGCTGGGAGGGGTTCGCGAACACCGGGGAGCTGTTTTTT; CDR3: CASSWEGFANTGELFF